Detailed here is one TCR beta chain. Its binding antigen is unknown. No per-base quality is available; no much larger clone lies one base away. The cysteine opens and the phenylalanine closes a CDR3 of 14 amino acids. Only the CDR3 part of the read is kept: 42 bases, read in frame from the first base. The V and J ends are trimmed by 2 bases and 0 bases, leaving 6 bases between them. CDR1 and CDR2, looked up from the germline V gene, are MNHEY and SVGAGI. This sample was taken from a study of blood T cell repertoires in COVID-19 (dated by TCRdb to the early 2020s). Turning to the overall study: Samples from collaborators originated in the United States, Italy and Spain and spanned both the acute and convalescent phases of COVID-19. The material from the prospective study consisted of cDNA or gDNA derived from T cells, B-cell-depleted T cells, or PBMCs. Subjects who had been exposed to COVID-19, were actively infected with it, or had recovered from it provided the deeply sampled blood TCRbeta repertoires that made up the dataset. The repertoires were released in a freely available public database meant as a resource for research on the immune response to SARS-CoV-2. The samples were drawn from two sources: the first 160 participants of the ongoing ImmuneRACE study, and about 1,300 subjects contributed by 6 global collaborators. Nearly every sample came with metadata listing a de-identified subject ID, COVID-19 status, age in years and sex. HLA class I and class II types, where available, came from metadata supplied by the sample provider rather than from assay-based typing.

The collaborating institutions used their own protocols to collect whole blood in K2EDTA tubes. For TCRbeta analysis, collaborators shipped samples as frozen whole blood, isolated PBMCs, or DNA extracted from either of those sample types. The immunoSEQ Assay, a bias-controlled multiplex PCR, was used to amplify TCRbeta CDR3 regions from genomic DNA. For the original study's pipeline: The number of nucleated cells in each sample was estimated by amplification of reference gene primers within the assay. To quantify the absolute abundance of each unique TCRbeta CDR3 rearrangement, sequence reads were collapsed and filtered. For each sample, productive Simpson clonality was calculated by taking the square root of Simpson's diversity index across productive rearrangements. Sourced from immuneACCESS, this table was stored by TCRdb with only in-frame sequences that have V and J called. A share of the clones is absent; for the studies checked, an unresolved V gene accounts for under half, and the remainder has no known explanation. For V, J and clone size, that table is used; D and trimming come from the DNA. Counted in this sample were over 80,000 clones; more than 75% of them appeared once. The ten largest clones represent 20% of the sample.

Summary of the overall study and its limitations: The quantity of clinical and demographic metadata differed by source and by participant and was supplied without curation.

This TCR came from a human donor in a cohort sampled during active COVID-19. What was sequenced was peripheral blood. The chain couples TRBV6-5 to TRBJ2-3, with the D segment identity uncertain. The CDR3 here reads CASSYKTSTDTQYF. Read as DNA, the sequence is TGTGCCAGCAGTTACAAGACTAGCACAGATACGCAGTATTTT.